This TCR beta chain was retrieved from a study of human T cells and chemical hapten exposure. This clonotype has a count of ten or more. Each CDR3 protein gets one entry after TCRdb re-called the RACE reads with MiXCR. The data contain about 30,000 distinct CDR3 sequences, 5.8% of them singletons. The CDR3 sequence is 15 residues long. Germline-derived CDR1 and CDR2 are DFQATT and SNEGSKA (reference sequence). V shed 0 bases and J shed 2 bases, with 11 bases lying between them. Specified time point: patch test 3, about 24 weeks after DPC sensitization. As to treatment: therapeutic diphenylcyclopropenone sensitization with weekly scalp DPC.

The source material was whole blood, sampled in connection with sensitization to the hapten diphenylcyclopropenone (DPC). This TCR came from a man aged 25-40 years with alopecia areata. Some clones in this sample may be carry-over from other donors' samples. The rearrangement joins TRBV20-1 to TRBJ2-4, with a possible D match to TRBD1 (5 bases). The CDR3 region has the DNA TGCAGTGCTAGAGATCCGACAGTCACCAAAAACATTCAGTACTTC. This encodes CSARDPTVTKNIQYF.